Listed below are T cell receptor beta chains from one sample, sequenced in a study of T cell responses to AZD1222 COVID-19 vaccine. TCRdb's table, derived via immunoSEQ multiplex PCR, lists solely in-frame clones and lacks some. Among around 120,000 clones, around 93% were seen once, and the ten largest hold about 7.5%. This material consisted of peripheral blood, taken 28 days after the second AZD1222 dose. The receptors shown here come from an adult who received the AZD1222 COVID-19 vaccine. CDR3s include the opening cysteine and the closing phenylalanine or tryptophan. Each record gives: V gene, D gene, clone size, J gene, CDR3 protein, CDR3 DNA. A D gene is named only where the DNA matches it firmly. Part of the rows lack a size; the others show once, few, many or a class for expanded clones.

>TRBV10-3|-|-|TRBJ1-1
CAISEGGNTEAFF
TGTGCCATCAGTGAGGGGGGGAACACTGAAGCTTTCTTT
>TRBV27|-|-|TRBJ2-3
CASSLFRTDTQYF
TGTGCCAGCAGTTTATTTCGCACAGATACGCAGTATTTT
>TRBV28|-|-|TRBJ2-7
CASGGPGSSYEQYF
TGTGCCAGCGGGGGACCCGGGAGCTCCTACGAGCAGTACTTC
>TRBV7-9|TRBD1|once|TRBJ2-4
CASSEGQGAWNIQYF
TGTGCCAGCAGCGAGGGACAGGGGGCTTGGAACATTCAGTACTTC
>TRBV5-4|TRBD1|once|TRBJ1-1
CASSLGGQGLRGTEAFF
TGTGCCAGCAGCTTGGGGGGACAGGGGCTGAGGGGCACTGAAGCTTTCTTT
>TRBV6-5|TRBD1|-|TRBJ1-5
CASSGQGSQPQHF
TGTGCCAGCAGCGGACAGGGGAGTCAGCCCCAGCATTTT
>TRBV5-1|-|-|TRBJ2-2
CASSLGQAPGELFF
TGCGCCAGCAGCTTGGGGCAGGCTCCCGGGGAGCTGTTTTTT
>TRBV3-1/TRBV3-2|-|-|TRBJ2-7
CASSHHLQVYEQYF
TGTGCCAGCAGCCACCACCTACAGGTCTACGAGCAGTACTTC
>TRBV2|-|-|TRBJ1-5
CASSPGPQNQPQHF
TGTGCCAGCAGCCCTGGGCCCCAAAATCAGCCCCAGCATTTT
>TRBV6-5|TRBD1|once|TRBJ1-1
CASSYLTGDTEAFF
TGTGCCAGCAGTTACCTGACAGGGGACACTGAAGCTTTCTTT
>TRBV11-2|-|-|TRBJ2-2
CASSHVRGGTGELFF
TGTGCCAGCAGCCACGTCAGGGGAGGCACCGGGGAGCTGTTTTTT
>TRBV7-2|TRBD2|-|TRBJ2-3
CASSLWGGGTDTQYF
TGTGCCAGCAGCTTATGGGGGGGTGGCACAGATACGCAGTATTTT
>TRBV18|-|-|TRBJ1-1
CASSPPSVNTEAFF
TGTGCCAGCTCACCACCGTCAGTGAACACTGAAGCTTTCTTT
>TRBV6-5|-|-|TRBJ2-1
CASSYSDIPSRDEQFF
TGTGCCAGCAGTTACTCCGACATCCCCTCCAGGGATGAGCAGTTCTTC